This TCR beta chain was recovered during a study of CD4 T cells in relation to SARS-CoV-2 and coronaviruses. For the study at large: ViraFEST: approximately ten-day antigen culture of PBMCs, then TCR beta CDR3 sequencing. The negative reference was HIV-1 Nef peptide pool or peptide-free culture. Broader study findings: Approximately 65% of donors had memory CD4+ clonotypes crossrecognizing SARS-CoV-2 and common cold coronavirus spike.

The germline V gene has CDR1 MNHEY and CDR2 SVGAGI. The CDR3 length is 14 residues. V gave up 6 bases and J gave up 1 base, with 12 bases separating them. Before the COVID-19 pandemic, during about 2011-2019, CD4+ T cells were taken from unexposed donors. After approximately ten days of culture, CD4+ T cells were isolated. PBMCs were plated at some 2 million per well in IL-2-containing medium. Produced via immunoSEQ multiplex PCR; TCRdb's table is partial and in-frame only. The table lists about 28,000 clones, approximately 80% of them singletons. Note on this clone: No antigen is known for it.

V and J are TRBV6-5 and TRBJ1-1; D might be TRBD1 (6 bases). Sequences were obtained from CD4+ T cells from PBMCs, cultured in vitro. The source of this sequence is a human donor in good health. The CDR3 sequence: CASRGHRANTEAFF. The CDR3 DNA reads as TGTGCCAGCAGGGGACATAGGGCGAACACTGAAGCTTTCTTT.